This passage covers 10 T cell receptor beta chains from one sample sequenced in a study of T-cell memory formation after mild COVID-19 (dated by TCRdb to the early 2020s). Receptor libraries were prepared by 5' RACE. Sequenced using an Illumina NovaSeq 6000. TCRdb's own reprocessing of the public reads used fastp at Q25 and MiXCR and kept productive beta chains. Records with the same CDR3 protein are collapsed into one entry carrying the most frequent genes and DNA. A total of more than 450,000 distinct CDR3 sequences appear in this sample, 15% to 20% of them only once. The ten largest clones represent approximately 12% of the sample. The source material was PBMCs or a T cell subset sorted from them (not recorded which). The receptors were sampled from an adult woman who had mild COVID-19 (a few samples of this study predate the infection). The sample titles of this study are shuffled in the database, so cell type and time point are left out; the donor was told from shared clones.

This clonotype was recorded a few times. The rearrangement uses TRBV6-5 and TRBJ2-7, with 7 positions matching TRBD1. Germline V gene lookup returns CDR1 MNHEY and CDR2 SVGAGI. The CDR3 has 17 amino acids. The trim removed 2 bases at V and 2 bases at J, leaving 12 bases unmatched. The CDR3 region is CASSYPPSGQGAYEQYF. In nucleotides, the CDR3 is TGTGCCAGCAGTTACCCCCCCTCTGGGCAGGGGGCCTACGAGCAGTACTTC.

The chain is built from TRBV5-1 and TRBJ1-2; D possibly corresponds to TRBD1 (6 bases). This CDR3 is built from 13 residues. With 2 bases removed from V and 5 bases from J, the gap between germline ends came to 10 bases. CDR1 and CDR2 (germline): SGHRS, YFSETQ. The CDR3 loop reads CASSFTGLYGYTF. The CDR3 nucleotides are TGCGCCAGCAGCTTCACAGGGCTGTATGGCTACACCTTC.

The V and J genes are TRBV29-1 and TRBJ2-2; 8 bases are shared with TRBD1. Germline loops: CDR1 SQVTM, CDR2 ANQGSEA. This CDR3 comprises 14 residues. Trimming at V came to 7 bases and at J to 0 bases, leaving 4 bases not matched to a gene. CDR3 amino acids: CSGQGPANTGELFF. In DNA, the CDR3 is TGCAGCGGACAGGGGCCCGCGAACACCGGGGAGCTGTTTTTT.

The table lists this clonotype with a few counts. The gene calls are TRBV5-5 and TRBJ2-1; D not certain. Germline CDR1 reads SGHKS; CDR2 reads YYEKEE (reference sequence). This CDR3 region has 14 residues. V lost 0 bases and J lost 10, with 14 bases in between. The DNA of the CDR3 is TGTGCCAGCAGCTTGGTACTTACGGGCGGAGAGCAGTTCTTC. Amino acid sequence: CASSLVLTGGEQFF.

The V and J genes are TRBV7-9 and TRBJ1-5; D unresolved. Trimming left V 3 bases short and J 6 bases short, with 15 bases between. CDR1 and CDR2 (germline): SEHNR, FQNEAQ (reference sequence). This CDR3 spans 15 amino acids. The CDR3 reads CASSFGSPSGQPQHF. The DNA for the CDR3 is TGTGCCAGCAGCTTCGGGTCACCTAGCGGTCAGCCCCAGCATTTT.

Here the CDR3 reads CASRPGTREAFF. The CDR3 DNA follows: TGTGCCAGCAGGCCCGGGACACGCGAAGCTTTCTTT. The genes are TRBV12-3 or TRBV12-4 and TRBJ1-1, with D perhaps TRBD1 (6 bases). The V and J ends lost 6 bases and 8 bases respectively, with 13 bases between them. The CDR3 extends over 12 amino acids.

V gene TRBV27 combines with J gene TRBJ1-1; D is undetermined. From germline, CDR1 is MNHEY and CDR2 SMNVEV (reference sequence). Trimming removed 8 bases from V and 3 bases from J, with 16 bases in between. This CDR3 region has 14 residues. The CDR3 loop reads CASRPGSPYTEAFF. The CDR3, as DNA: TGTGCCAGCCGCCCCGGGAGTCCATACACTGAAGCTTTCTTT.

Only a few counts were recorded for this clonotype. This sequence joins TRBV9 and TRBJ1-1; D unresolved. Germline values: CDR1 SGDLS, CDR2 YYNGEE. This CDR3 comprises 14 residues. V was shortened by 0 bases and J by 4 bases, with 10 bases between the two germline ends. CDR3 bases: TGTGCCAGCAGCGTAGCCAGTGGTGGCACTGAAGCTTTCTTT. This translates into CASSVASGGTEAFF.

This clonotype has at least ten counts. This sequence joins TRBV29-1 and TRBJ2-3; tentative D call: TRBD2 (6 bases). Germline V gene data show CDR1 as SQVTM and CDR2 as ANQGSEA. The germline V and J ends were trimmed by 5 bases and 0 bases, with 21 bases remaining between them. The CDR3 is 17 residues long. The chain's CDR3 is CSVSGLDGLSSTDTQYF. In DNA, the CDR3 is TGCAGCGTTTCCGGACTGGACGGACTATCTAGCACAGATACGCAGTATTTT.

The chain carries TRBV24-1 and TRBJ1-1; D may be TRBD1 (6 bases). V lost 2 bases and J 2 bases, leaving 11 bases between the germline ends. The CDR3 extends over 15 amino acids. Per germline, CDR1 KGHDR and CDR2 SFDVKD. The CDR3 sequence: CATSDSLTGNTEAFF. The CDR3 coding sequence is TGTGCCACCAGTGATTCCCTGACAGGCAACACTGAAGCTTTCTTT.